A single T cell receptor beta chain is shown here with its context. What it binds is unknown. Just one base apart from a much larger clone, this may be a read error. This CDR3 fails to terminate in the conserved phenylalanine or tryptophan, so it likely reflects a read error. This sample is drawn from a study of molecular identifiers for immune sequencing clone quantification. Methods described previously were used for bulk TCR libraries, and listed TCR primers were applied. TCRdb re-called the PCR reads through MiXCR, storing one row per CDR3 protein. The data show 550,000 to 750,000 distinct CDR3 sequences, 15% to 20% seen once. Findings and limits, study-wide: Clones that exceeded 20 RNA copies held over 99% of effector molecules, yet under 1% in naive cells.

The length of the CDR3 is 14 residues. Trimming took off 3 bases at V and 4 bases at J, with 11 bases between the two ends. CDR1 and CDR2 from the germline V gene are LNHDA and SQIVND (reference sequence). The TCR sequence derives from a human donor in good health. Some libraries in this study had Jurkat cell RNA spiked in. V usage is TRBV19 and J usage is TRBJ2-3, with D unclear. Sequencing was performed on naive CD8+ T cells from blood, with Jurkat cell RNA spiked in. Stated subset: FACS-sorted CD8+CD4-CCR7+CD45RA+ naive T cells. The CDR3 loop is CASSMVAGSDTQYL. The CDR3 DNA reads TGTGCCAGTAGTATGGTCGCTGGCTCAGATACGCAGTATCTT.